The entry that follows covers one TCR beta chain sequence. What it binds is unknown. The data derive from a study of blood T cells in healthy people across ages. Points from the study as a whole: Both naive CD4+ cell counts and diversity were greater in long-lived donors than in aged donors.

Germline V gives CDR1 SNHLY, CDR2 FYNNEI. The CDR3 covers 16 residues. After removal of 4 bases from V and 7 bases from J, the junction contained 9 bases not matched to a gene. PCR was performed a second time for roughly 7 to 11 cycles using a sample-barcoded 5' primer and a J-beta primer mix. Using its own MiXCR run on the 5' RACE reads, TCRdb lists one record per CDR3 protein. The sample lists 1.4 million to 1.5 million distinct CDR3 sequences, roughly 45% seen once, with 7.9% in the top ten. This receptor was obtained from a woman aged 18 to 35 in good health. V is TRBV2 and J is TRBJ2-2, with 10 positions matching TRBD2. The sample comprised blood. The CDR3 loop is CASSVWLAGVDGELFF. CDR3 DNA sequence: TGTGCCAGCAGTGTTTGGCTAGCGGGAGTAGACGGGGAGCTGTTTTTT.